The rows below give T cell receptor beta chains drawn from one sample of a study of CD8 T cells in Susac syndrome. One entry per CDR3 protein results from TCRdb running MiXCR on the immunoSEQ multiplex PCR reads. The table lists about 210,000 distinct CDR3 sequences, 94% of them singletons. The specimen was CD4+ T cells from PBMCs. Receptors originate from a human donor with Susac syndrome. Each CDR3 is given with its conserved first and last residue. The D gene is left open where the match is weak. Size is omitted from some rows. Given values are once, few, many or a class for expanded clones.

TRBV12-3/TRBV12-4	14	.	TRBJ1-1	.	CASSLGQTNTEAFF	TGTGCCAGCAGTTTGGGGCAGACGAACACTGAAGCTTTCTTT
TRBV20-1	13	.	TRBJ1-1	.	CSAYGTPSTEAFF	TGCAGTGCATATGGGACCCCCAGTACTGAAGCTTTCTTT
TRBV20-1	13	once	TRBJ1-2	TRBD1	CSASPTGAPGYTF	TGCAGTGCTAGCCCGACAGGGGCTCCTGGCTACACCTTC
TRBV11-2	12	.	TRBJ1-6	.	CASSFDYSPLHF	TGTGCCAGCAGTTTTGATTATTCACCCCTCCACTTT
TRBV15	14	.	TRBJ1-6	TRBD1	CATSNRDRGLPLHF	TGTGCCACCAGCAACCGGGACAGGGGGCTACCCCTCCACTTT
TRBV12-3/TRBV12-4	13	.	TRBJ1-4	.	CASRLALNEKLFF	TGTGCCAGCAGACTAGCTTTAAATGAAAAACTGTTTTTT
TRBV5-6	15	.	TRBJ2-1	TRBD1	CASSWGQGRRNEQFF	TGTGCCAGCAGCTGGGGACAGGGTCGAAGGAATGAGCAGTTCTTC
TRBV28	15	.	TRBJ2-7	TRBD1	CASSLPGKGAYEQYF	TGTGCCAGCAGTTTACCGGGAAAGGGGGCTTACGAGCAGTACTTC
TRBV9	16	.	TRBJ1-3	.	CASSVEERGSGNTIYF	TGTGCCAGCAGCGTAGAGGAAAGGGGCTCTGGAAACACCATATATTTT
TRBV20-1	15	.	TRBJ2-3	.	CSAGRGSAYTDTQYF	TGCAGTGCCGGGCGGGGTAGCGCATACACAGATACGCAGTATTTT
TRBV3-1	13	.	TRBJ1-1	.	CASSTRQVTEAFF	TGTGCCAGCAGCACTCGACAGGTCACTGAAGCTTTCTTT
TRBV19	16	.	TRBJ1-4	TRBD1	CASSLQGAEANEKLFF	TGTGCCAGTAGTCTACAGGGGGCGGAAGCTAATGAAAAACTGTTTTTT
TRBV20-1	16	once	TRBJ1-5	.	CSARDQRAGNNQPQHF	TGCAGTGCTAGAGATCAAAGGGCGGGGAACAATCAGCCCCAGCATTTT
TRBV20-1	13	.	TRBJ2-7	.	CSAIIRGAYEQYF	TGCAGTGCTATCATCAGGGGGGCCTACGAGCAGTACTTC
TRBV29-1	17	.	TRBJ2-1	.	CSVGVRSGQGRYNEQFF	TGCAGCGTTGGTGTAAGGAGCGGTCAGGGGAGGTACAATGAGCAGTTCTTC
TRBV30	15	.	TRBJ1-2	TRBD1	CAWSDGTGLSYGYTF	TGTGCCTGGAGTGACGGGACAGGGTTGTCCTATGGCTACACCTTC
TRBV12-3/TRBV12-4	13	once	TRBJ1-1	.	CASSALWATEAFF	TGTGCCAGCAGTGCTCTTTGGGCCACTGAAGCTTTCTTT
TRBV7-2	18	.	TRBJ2-6	TRBD2	CASSISGGTISGANVLTF	TGTGCCAGCAGCATTAGCGGGGGGACAATCTCTGGGGCCAACGTCCTGACTTTC
TRBV7-9	15	.	TRBJ2-3	.	CASSPNLLVVDTQYF	TGTGCCAGCAGCCCTAACTTGCTGGTCGTGGATACGCAGTATTTT
TRBV9	15	.	TRBJ1-3	.	CASILFVDSGNTIYF	TGTGCCAGCATTCTGTTTGTAGACTCTGGAAACACCATATATTTT
TRBV3-1	16	.	TRBJ2-2	.	CASSQERQGGTGELFF	TGTGCCAGCAGCCAAGAAAGGCAGGGTGGCACCGGGGAGCTGTTTTTT
TRBV12-3/TRBV12-4	12	.	TRBJ2-5	TRBD2	CASSLPGGTQYF	TGTGCCAGCAGTTTACCGGGAGGAACCCAGTACTTC
TRBV29-1	12	.	TRBJ1-1	.	CSVHRDDTEAFF	TGCAGCGTCCACAGGGACGACACTGAAGCTTTCTTT
TRBV9	15	.	TRBJ1-6	.	CASSVEQGENSPLHF	TGTGCCAGCAGCGTAGAACAGGGCGAGAATTCACCCCTCCACTTT
TRBV11-3	15	.	TRBJ2-5	.	CASSLGVEGGETQYF	TGTGCCAGCAGCTTAGGAGTCGAAGGAGGGGAGACCCAGTACTTC
TRBV2	13	few	TRBJ1-1	.	CASSRGSNTEAFF	TGTGCCAGCAGTAGAGGAAGCAACACTGAGGCTTTCTTT
TRBV7-8	17	.	TRBJ2-2	TRBD2	CASSPHLAGGLPGELFF	TGTGCCAGCAGCCCGCACCTAGCGGGGGGTTTACCCGGGGAGCTGTTTTTT
TRBV30	17	once	TRBJ1-6	.	CAWSPGTRIDYNSPLHF	TGTGCCTGGAGTCCCGGTACTCGGATTGATTATAATTCACCCCTCCACTTT
TRBV5-1	15	.	TRBJ1-2	.	CASSLTQNPNYGYTF	TGCGCCAGCAGCTTGACACAAAACCCAAACTATGGCTACACCTTC
TRBV29-1	12	.	TRBJ2-3	.	CSVDRGTDTQYF	TGCAGCGTTGACAGGGGCACAGATACGCAGTATTTT
TRBV24-1	18	.	TRBJ2-2	.	CATSDSLRGTGNTGELFF	TGTGCCACCAGTGATTCGTTGCGCGGCACCGGAAACACCGGGGAGCTGTTTTTT
TRBV25-1	20	.	TRBJ2-6	.	CASSEYLVGAGSSGANVLTF	TGTGCCAGCAGTGAATATCTCGTAGGGGCAGGAAGCTCTGGGGCCAACGTCCTGACTTTC
TRBV19	15	.	TRBJ1-1	.	CASSATINRDTEAFF	TGTGCCAGTAGTGCTACAATCAACAGGGACACTGAAGCTTTCTTT
TRBV12-3/TRBV12-4	13	.	TRBJ1-2	TRBD1	CASRKQGLDGYTF	TGTGCCAGCAGAAAACAGGGGCTCGATGGCTACACCTTC
TRBV10-3	14	.	TRBJ2-3	.	CAISPGQITDTQYF	TGTGCCATCAGTCCCGGGCAGATCACAGATACGCAGTATTTT
TRBV6-5	16	.	TRBJ1-4	.	CASSSQQGGEDEKLFF	TGTGCCAGCAGTTCCCAACAGGGAGGGGAGGATGAAAAACTGTTTTTT
TRBV4-3	14	.	TRBJ2-7	TRBD1	CASSRDRDSYEQYF	TGCGCCAGCAGCCGAGACCGGGACAGCTACGAGCAGTACTTC
TRBV12-3/TRBV12-4	13	.	TRBJ2-7	.	CASSEPGRYEQYF	TGTGCCAGCAGTGAGCCCGGACGCTACGAGCAGTACTTC
TRBV5-1	14	once	TRBJ2-7	.	CASSLEVRSYEQYF	TGCGCCAGCAGCTTGGAGGTCAGGTCCTACGAGCAGTACTTC
TRBV5-4	16	.	TRBJ2-1	TRBD2	CASSGRGGGGGDEQFF	TGTGCCAGCAGCGGAAGAGGCGGGGGGGGAGGCGATGAGCAGTTCTTC
TRBV3-1	14	.	TRBJ1-5	TRBD1	CASSLGTGNQPQHF	TGTGCCAGCAGCCTGGGGACAGGTAATCAGCCCCAGCATTTT
TRBV7-2	15	.	TRBJ2-7	TRBD1	CASSLDRTGLYEQYF	TGTGCCAGCAGCTTAGACCGGACAGGGCTCTACGAGCAGTACTTC
TRBV7-2	14	.	TRBJ2-2	.	CASSSQGPTGELFF	TGTGCCAGCAGCTCCCAGGGCCCCACCGGGGAGCTGTTTTTT
TRBV2	14	.	TRBJ1-2	.	CASSGIGGNYGYTF	TGTGCCAGCAGTGGAATTGGGGGGAACTATGGCTACACCTTC
TRBV14	15	.	TRBJ2-5	.	CASSQDLNREETQYF	TGTGCCAGCAGCCAAGACCTGAACCGCGAGGAGACCCAGTACTTC
TRBV9	15	.	TRBJ2-3	TRBD1	CASSVTGGHTDTQYF	TGTGCCAGCAGCGTGACAGGGGGACACACAGATACGCAGTATTTT
TRBV15	16	.	TRBJ2-7	TRBD1	CATSRAQQGPDYEQYF	TGTGCCACCAGCAGGGCACAACAGGGGCCAGACTACGAGCAGTACTTC
TRBV9	16	.	TRBJ1-6	.	CASSVGPSSYNSPLHF	TGTGCCAGCAGCGTGGGGCCGAGCTCCTATAATTCACCCCTCCACTTT
TRBV6-5	16	.	TRBJ2-7	.	CASSYRRQGGIYEQYF	TGTGCCAGCAGTTACCGTCGACAGGGAGGAATCTACGAGCAGTACTTC
TRBV5-1	13	.	TRBJ1-5	.	CASSFGADQPQHF	TGCGCCAGCAGCTTCGGGGCCGATCAGCCCCAGCATTTT